This T cell receptor beta chain comes out of a study of cytomegalovirus exposure and HLA in healthy donors. Study-wide findings and caveats: Later on, a genetic analysis was performed. It linked a missense variant in DCLRE1C with V- and J-gene trimming of TCR beta.

60 Vbeta and 13 Jbeta primers were used in PCR. In the source study's methods: Counted up in a later analysis, unique TCR beta chains came to some 82 million, with around 11 million shared. Method: immunoSEQ multiplex PCR; TCRdb's copy keeps in-frame clones and lacks some. V and J calls and clone size are given by that table; D and trimming were obtained from the DNA. The sample holds around 120,000 clones, 80% seen once. Concerning this clone itself: Its antigen is undetermined.

Each donor's status was that of a healthy bone marrow donor. V gave up 5 bases and J gave up 3 bases, with 14 bases separating them. The CDR3 extends over 14 amino acids. Germline CDR1 LNHDA, CDR2 SQIVND (reference sequence). This TCR derives from a female donor in good health and CMV-seropositive. The sequenced sample consisted of PBMCs. This rearrangement joins TRBV19 to TRBJ2-7, with D possibly matching TRBD1 (6 bases). Here the CDR3 DNA reads TGTGCCAGTAGTCGGGACAATAATAACTACGAGCAGTACTTC. This sequence encodes CASSRDNNNYEQYF.